These 20 T cell receptor beta chains share one sample of origin, sequenced in a study of OX40 agonist ivuxolimab in advanced cancers. Data came from immunoSEQ multiplex PCR; TCRdb stores just in-frame clones and leaves some out. The data show about 50,000 clones, 85% to 90% seen once. This material consisted of CD4+ or CD8+ T cells sorted from blood, taken in a trial of the OX40 agonist ivuxolimab. All receptors come from an adult with an advanced solid tumor such as melanoma, head and neck, liver or kidney cancer.

V usage is TRBV5-5 and J usage is TRBJ2-2; weak D call: TRBD2 (6 bases). Trimming stripped 4 bases from V and 6 bases from J, with 16 bases between. The CDR3 has 15 residues. Germline CDR1 is SGHKS and CDR2 is YYEKEE (reference sequence). For the CDR3, the DNA is TGTGCCAGCAGCCCTCTGGGGGGTATGGCCGGGGAGCTGTTTTTT. Protein: CASSPLGGMAGELFF.

Concerning this clone itself: A junction end diverges from the germline sequence, so it may reflect a read error. The rearrangement joins TRBV5-1 to TRBJ1-5, with 9 bases matching TRBD1. CDR1 is SGHRS and CDR2 is YFSETQ in the germline V gene. The CDR3 totals 13 residues. The CDR3 reads CVSSWTGDQPQHF. In nucleotides, the CDR3 is TGCGTCAGCAGCTGGACAGGGGATCAGCCCCAGCATTTT.

The chain carries TRBV6-6 and TRBJ1-2, with D tentatively TRBD1 (5 bases). Trimming left V 0 bases short and J 2 bases short, with 13 bases between. CDR1 and CDR2 (germline): MNHNY, SVGAGI (reference sequence). The CDR3 has 16 residues. The CDR3 nucleotides are TGTGCCAGCAGTTACTCCGCCAGGGAACAAAACTATGGCTACACCTTC. Residues: CASSYSAREQNYGYTF.

This clone was seen a handful of times. The chain has TRBV6-5 and TRBJ1-3; D unclear. The CDR3 loop spans 13 amino acids. CDR1 MNHEY and CDR2 SVGAGI come from the germline V gene. V lost 6 bases and J 1 base, leaving 7 bases between the germline ends. The CDR3 is CASSPHSGNTIYF. As DNA, the CDR3 is TGTGCCAGCAGCCCCCATTCTGGAAACACCATATATTTT.

This clone was recorded only once. The rearrangement uses TRBV5-5 and TRBJ1-1; no clear D. The V gene's germline CDR1 is SGHKS and CDR2 YYEKEE (reference sequence). This CDR3 spans 11 amino acids. V lost 2 bases and J lost 2, with 1 base in between. CDR3 region: CASSLNTEAFF. As DNA, the CDR3 is TGTGCCAGCAGCTTAAACACTGAAGCTTTCTTT.

This chain joins TRBV7-7 and TRBJ2-5; 11 bases are a match to TRBD2. Per the germline V gene, CDR1 is SSHAT and CDR2 is FNYEAQ (reference sequence). With V trimmed by 5 bases and J by 4 bases, 6 bases remained unmatched. The CDR3 loop spans 15 amino acids. CDR3 nucleotide sequence: TGTGCCAGCAGCCCCGGGACTAGCGGTTTAGAGACCCAGTACTTC. This codes for CASSPGTSGLETQYF.

The chain joins TRBV6-4 to TRBJ2-5; 10 bases map to TRBD2. Germline V CDR1 and CDR2: MRHNA, SNTAGT. V shed 4 bases, J shed 2 bases, and the junction held 16 bases outside the gene matches. The CDR3 loop spans 19 amino acids. For the CDR3, the DNA is TGTGCCAGCAGTGGGGCCCGCGACCCGCGGACTAGCGGACAAGAGACCCAGTACTTC. Its translation: CASSGARDPRTSGQETQYF.

This chain connects TRBV5-1 to TRBJ2-7; TRBD1 agrees at 12 bases. The V gene's germline CDR1 is SGHRS and CDR2 YFSETQ. The V and J ends lost 4 bases and 6 bases, in that order; junction bases with no gene match: 5. The CDR3 has 14 residues. In DNA, the CDR3 is TGCGCCAGCAGCCCGGGACAGGGGGCGGGCGAGCAGTACTTC. This sequence encodes CASSPGQGAGEQYF.

V usage is TRBV10-2 and J usage is TRBJ2-3, with 12 bases aligning to TRBD2. Trimming cost V 2 bases and J 1 base; bases outside gene matches: 10. CDR3 length equals 19 residues. Germline CDR1 WSHSY, CDR2 SAAADI. The CDR3 spells CASSEGPLAGGTGTDTQYF. CDR3 bases: TGCGCCAGCAGTGAGGGTCCACTAGCGGGAGGCACAGGCACAGATACGCAGTATTTT.

This clone was seen only once. The CDR3 protein is CASSISQGYEQYF. The CDR3 DNA reads as TGTGCCAGCAGCATCTCGCAGGGCTACGAGCAGTACTTC. This rearrangement joins TRBV11-3 to TRBJ2-7; the D gene is possibly TRBD1 (5 bases). The CDR3 consists of 13 residues. The V end was cut by 5 bases, the J end by 3 bases, with 11 bases between. The germline CDR1 and CDR2 sequences are SGHNT and YENEEA.

The chain joins TRBV7-6 to TRBJ1-3; D is possibly TRBD1 (5 bases). The CDR3 is 16 residues long. Germline assignment: CDR1 SGHVS and CDR2 FNYEAQ. V gave up 3 bases and J gave up 4 bases, with 16 bases separating them. CDR3 in amino acids: CASSLRIGGSGNTIYF. CDR3 nucleotides: TGTGCCAGCAGCTTGAGGATTGGGGGATCCGGAAACACCATATATTTT.

The rearrangement joins TRBV30 to TRBJ1-5; no firm D call. The V end was cut by 0 bases, the J end by 2 bases, with 5 bases between. The CDR3 covers 13 residues. Germline lookup yields CDR1 GTSNPN and CDR2 SVGIG (reference sequence). CDR3 protein: CAWSVQGNQPQHF. DNA for the CDR3: TGTGCCTGGAGTGTCCAGGGCAATCAGCCCCAGCATTTT.

This clone was seen a single time. The chain couples TRBV2 to TRBJ2-3; 7 bases align to TRBD1. CDR1 is SNHLY, CDR2 FYNNEI, per germline. Trimming at V came to 6 bases and at J to 2 bases, leaving 5 bases not matched to a gene. There are 14 residues in the CDR3. The CDR3 coding sequence is TGTGCCAGCAGGACAGGGCCGCTCACAGATACGCAGTATTTT. This gives the protein CASRTGPLTDTQYF.

V usage is TRBV14 and J usage is TRBJ1-6; 8 bases are a match to TRBD1. Germline V lookup: CDR1 SGHDN, CDR2 FVKESK. The V segment lost 6 bases and the J segment 10 bases; nucleotides outside the gene matches: 8. The CDR3 runs 14 residues. The DNA for the CDR3 is TGTGCCAGCAGTCCCCGGACAGGGCCCTCACCCCTCCACTTT. It codes for CASSPRTGPSPLHF.

The chain uses TRBV28 and TRBJ2-3; D is perhaps TRBD1 or TRBD2 (5 bases each). There are 14 residues in the CDR3. V lost 3 bases and J lost 2, with 9 bases in between. The germline V gene encodes CDR1 MDHEN and CDR2 SYDVKM. CDR3: CASSFGTHTDTQYF. CDR3 coding DNA: TGTGCCAGCAGTTTCGGGACCCACACAGATACGCAGTATTTT.

V gene TRBV5-6 combines with J gene TRBJ1-2, with 10 bases aligning to TRBD1. V was pared by 4 bases and J by 3 bases, with 3 bases of the junction left unmatched. CDR1 is SGHDT, CDR2 YYEEEE, per germline. The CDR3 contains 14 residues. The CDR3 DNA reads as TGTGCCAGCAGCAGGGACAGGGGAGACTATGGCTACACCTTC. Its protein product is CASSRDRGDYGYTF.

This clone is classed as medium-sized. The chain uses TRBV6-6 and TRBJ1-5; 7 bases fit TRBD1. CDR3 length equals 16 residues. Germline CDR1 is MNHNY and CDR2 is SVGAGI (reference sequence). Trimming took 3 bases from V and 2 from J; bases not matched to a gene: 7. Here the CDR3 reads CASSYGDSWGNQPQHF. In DNA, the CDR3 is TGTGCCAGCAGTTATGGGGACAGCTGGGGCAATCAGCCCCAGCATTTT.

To note about this clone: Sequence at one end of the junction differs from germline and may be a read error. The chain joins TRBV7-2 to TRBJ1-6; D unclear. The CDR3 loop spans 15 amino acids. In germline, CDR1 is SGHTA, CDR2 FQGNSA. This CDR3 reads CASCLVEYYNSPLHF. The CDR3 coding sequence is TGTGCCAGCTGCTTGGTTGAATACTATAATTCACCCCTCCACTTT.

The rearrangement joins TRBV7-2 to TRBJ2-1; weak D call: TRBD1 (5 bases). Per germline, CDR1 SGHTA and CDR2 FQGNSA. This CDR3 is 16 amino acids long. V lost 2 bases to trimming and J lost 1 base, with 12 bases between them. The CDR3 coding sequence is TGTGCCAGCAGCTTACCGACAGCGATTTCCTACAATGAGCAGTTCTTC. Encoded protein: CASSLPTAISYNEQFF.

The gene calls are TRBV6-4 and TRBJ2-7; TRBD1 agrees at 7 bases. The CDR3 is 15 residues long. Germline V gene lookup returns CDR1 MRHNA and CDR2 SNTAGT. J lost 2 bases, V lost 5 bases, and 9 bases had no gene match. CDR3 nucleotides: TGTGCCAGCAGTTCGGTGACAGGGCTAACCTACGAGCAGTACTTC. This sequence encodes CASSSVTGLTYEQYF.